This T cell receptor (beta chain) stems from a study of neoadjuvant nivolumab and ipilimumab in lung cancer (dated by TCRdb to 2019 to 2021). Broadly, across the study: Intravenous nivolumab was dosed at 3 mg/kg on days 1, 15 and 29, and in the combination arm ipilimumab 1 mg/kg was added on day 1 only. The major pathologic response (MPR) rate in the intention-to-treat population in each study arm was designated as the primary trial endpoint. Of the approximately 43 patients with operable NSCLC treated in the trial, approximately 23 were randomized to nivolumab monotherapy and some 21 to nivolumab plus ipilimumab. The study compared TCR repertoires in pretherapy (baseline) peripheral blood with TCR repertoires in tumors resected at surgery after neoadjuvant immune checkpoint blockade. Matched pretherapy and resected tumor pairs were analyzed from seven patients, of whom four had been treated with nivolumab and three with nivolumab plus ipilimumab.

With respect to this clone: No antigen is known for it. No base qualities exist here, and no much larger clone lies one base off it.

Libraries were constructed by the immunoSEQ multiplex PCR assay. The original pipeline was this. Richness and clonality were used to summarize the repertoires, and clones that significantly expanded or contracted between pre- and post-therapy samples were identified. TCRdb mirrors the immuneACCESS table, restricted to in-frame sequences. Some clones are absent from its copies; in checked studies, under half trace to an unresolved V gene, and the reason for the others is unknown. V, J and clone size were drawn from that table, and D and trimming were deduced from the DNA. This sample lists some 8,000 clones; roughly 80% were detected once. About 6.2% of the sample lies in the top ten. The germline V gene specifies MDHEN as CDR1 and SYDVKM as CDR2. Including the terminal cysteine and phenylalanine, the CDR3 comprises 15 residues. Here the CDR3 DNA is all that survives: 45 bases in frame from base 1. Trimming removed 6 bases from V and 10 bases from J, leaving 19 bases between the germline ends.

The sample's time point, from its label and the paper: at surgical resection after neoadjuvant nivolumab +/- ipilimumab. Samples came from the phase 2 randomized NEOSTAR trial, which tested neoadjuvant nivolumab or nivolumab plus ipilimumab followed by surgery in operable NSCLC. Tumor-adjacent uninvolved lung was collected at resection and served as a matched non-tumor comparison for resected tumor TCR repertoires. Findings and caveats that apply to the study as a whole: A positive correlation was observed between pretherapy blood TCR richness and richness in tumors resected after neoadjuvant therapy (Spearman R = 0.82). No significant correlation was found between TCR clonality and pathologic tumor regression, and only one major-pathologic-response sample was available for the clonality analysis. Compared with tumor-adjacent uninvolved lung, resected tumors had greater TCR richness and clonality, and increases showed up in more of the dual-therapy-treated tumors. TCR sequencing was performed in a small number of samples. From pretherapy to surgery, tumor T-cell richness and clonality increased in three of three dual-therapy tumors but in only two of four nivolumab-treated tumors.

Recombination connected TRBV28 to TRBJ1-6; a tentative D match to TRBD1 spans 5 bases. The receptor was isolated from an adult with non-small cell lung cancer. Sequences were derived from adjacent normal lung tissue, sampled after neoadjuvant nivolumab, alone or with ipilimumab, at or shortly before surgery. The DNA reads TGTGCCAGCAGACCCGTGGGGGAATCTGAATCACCCCTCCACTTT. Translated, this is CASRPVGESESPLHF.